Listed here is a single T cell receptor (beta chain). The record originates from a study of blood T cell repertoires in COVID-19. Only in-frame clones appear in the TCRdb table, and some are missing; sequencing was by immunoSEQ multiplex PCR. The profile shows a few hundred thousand clones, roughly 88% of them singletons. The V and J ends lost 1 base and 4 bases, in that order; junction bases with no gene match: 6. Germline CDR1 and CDR2: SGHAT and FQNNGV. The CDR3 loop spans 16 amino acids. The sequence derives from a woman aged 25-40 years who had recovered from COVID-19. V gene TRBV11-2 combines with J gene TRBJ2-5, with 10 bases lining up with TRBD2. Sequencing was done on a sample of PBMCs or T cells enriched from blood (not recorded which). The chain's CDR3 is CASSLGASGRSETQYF. Here the CDR3 DNA reads TGTGCCAGCAGCTTAGGGGCTAGCGGGAGATCAGAGACCCAGTACTTC.